These T cell receptor beta chains were read from a single sample in a study of T cell responses to AZD1222 COVID-19 vaccine. Using immunoSEQ multiplex PCR, the repertoire was profiled, and TCRdb retains in-frame clones only, with some absent. Here the sample spans tens of thousands of clones, roughly 87% being singletons. Sequencing was performed on peripheral blood, taken on day 0 of AZD1222 vaccination. The receptor set was obtained from an adult in good health. The CDR3 runs from the conserved cysteine through the conserved F or W. A D gene is named only where the DNA matches it firmly. Not every row has a clone size; where given, it reads once, few, many or a size class.

-,TRBV25-1,TRBJ1-2,-,TGTGCCAGCAGTGAATTAGAGGGCTATGGCTACACCTTC,CASSELEGYGYTF
-,TRBV6-5,TRBJ2-1,-,TGTGCCAGCAGTTCGCGGAGGGGGGGTTTACACAATGAGCAGTTCTTC,CASSSRRGGLHNEQFF
-,TRBV4-3,TRBJ1-5,-,TGCGCCAGCAGCCAAGATCCCACCGGGAACAGCAATCAGCCCCAGCATTTT,CASSQDPTGNSNQPQHF
-,TRBV10-3,TRBJ2-2,TRBD2,TGTGCCCTCGGGGTTAGCGGGAGCGGTACCGGGGAGCTGTTTTTT,CALGVSGSGTGELFF
once,TRBV21-1,TRBJ1-2,-,TGTGCCAGCAGCAAAGCGGGGCCACCGGGATGCTATGGCTACACCTTC,CASSKAGPPGCYGYTF
-,TRBV19,TRBJ1-5,-,TGTGCCAGTAGTATAGACCCAGGGGCTCGTGGCAATCAGCCCCAGCATTTT,CASSIDPGARGNQPQHF
-,TRBV12-5,TRBJ2-7,-,TGTGCTAGTGGTCAAGGGGGTTCGCCTTTCTACGAGCAGTACTTC,CASGQGGSPFYEQYF
few,TRBV2,TRBJ2-2,-,TGTGCCAGCAGTGTGGGCAGCGCGAACACCGGGGAGCTGTTTTTT,CASSVGSANTGELFF
-,TRBV7-2,TRBJ1-6,TRBD1,TGTGCCAGCAGCTTAATTGGGGACAGTAATTCACCCCTCCACTTT,CASSLIGDSNSPLHF
-,TRBV5-1,TRBJ1-4,TRBD1,TGCGCCAGCAGCCAGACAGGGGCGCAGGATGAAAAACTGTTTTTT,CASSQTGAQDEKLFF
-,TRBV19,TRBJ2-1,TRBD2,TGTGCCAGTACCCGGGGGGGAAAGTTCTTC,CASTRGGKFF
-,TRBV29-1,TRBJ2-7,-,TGCAGCGTGCCCCTTGGGGGCGTACCGACCTACGAGCAGTACTTC,CSVPLGGVPTYEQYF
-,TRBV12-3/TRBV12-4,TRBJ1-5,-,TGTGCCAACAGTACAGACGGCAATCAGCCCCAGCATTTT,CANSTDGNQPQHF
-,TRBV15,TRBJ2-2,-,TGTGCCACCAGCAGAGACACAGGGCAGGAAGCCGGGGAGCTGTTTTTT,CATSRDTGQEAGELFF
-,TRBV18,TRBJ1-2,TRBD1,TGTGCCAGCTCACCACGACAGGGGGGCGGCTACACCTTC,CASSPRQGGGYTF
-,TRBV24-1,TRBJ1-2,TRBD1,TGTGCCACCAGTGCAACGGGACAGAGCTATGGCTACACCTTC,CATSATGQSYGYTF
-,TRBV5-1,TRBJ2-2,-,TGCGCCAGCAGCTTGGAGCGGAGGAACACCGGGGAGCTGTTTTTT,CASSLERRNTGELFF
-,TRBV4-1,TRBJ2-7,TRBD2,TGCGCCAGCAGCCATGGCGGGAGGCATGGCTCGAGGGAGCAGTACTTC,CASSHGGRHGSREQYF
-,TRBV3-1/TRBV3-2,TRBJ1-2,-,TGTGCCAGCAGCCAATCCCGGGTCTATGGCTACACCTTC,CASSQSRVYGYTF
-,TRBV5-6,TRBJ2-3,TRBD2,TGTGCCAGCAGCTTGACTAGCGGGAGTGGAGATACGCAGTATTTT,CASSLTSGSGDTQYF
-,TRBV3-1/TRBV3-2,TRBJ1-5,TRBD1,TGTGCCAGCAGCCAAGACGGGACAGGCAGCAATCAGCCCCAGCATTTT,CASSQDGTGSNQPQHF
-,TRBV14,TRBJ2-3,-,TGTGCCAGCAGCCAAGCCCCCGGTGCGCAGTATTTT,CASSQAPGAQYF
-,TRBV18,TRBJ1-5,-,TGTGCCAGCTCGCAAGGCTCCGGGACTCAGGGTGGTCAGCCCCAGCATTTT,CASSQGSGTQGGQPQHF
-,TRBV23-1,TRBJ2-1,-,TGCGCCAGCAGTCATTGCCCCGGGACATCCTCCTACAATGAGCAGTTCTTC,CASSHCPGTSSYNEQFF
-,TRBV30,TRBJ1-5,-,TGTGCCTGGACCGCCCCGGGGCAGCCCCAGCATTTT,CAWTAPGQPQHF
-,TRBV5-1,TRBJ2-3,-,TGCGCCAGCAGCTTGGTCGGACAGCCAATCCCAGATACGCAGTATTTT,CASSLVGQPIPDTQYF
-,TRBV10-2,TRBJ2-7,-,TGCGCCAGCAGTGATTACTCTTATCTTCTCTACGAGCAGTACTTC,CASSDYSYLLYEQYF
-,TRBV27,TRBJ2-1,-,TGTGCCAGCGATACCTCTGGATCCGGGACCGGATCGTTCTTC,CASDTSGSGTGSFF
-,TRBV27,TRBJ2-7,TRBD2,TGTGCCACCCCCTTGGGAGGGATCGGCGAGCAGTACTTC,CATPLGGIGEQYF
-,TRBV6-2/TRBV6-3,TRBJ2-5,TRBD2,TGTGCCAGCAGTTCGCGGTATACGGGAGGGGAGGAGACCCAGTACTTC,CASSSRYTGGEETQYF
-,TRBV7-9,TRBJ1-3,-,TGTGCCAGTCACCTAGAGGGAACCTCTGGAAACACCATATATTTT,CASHLEGTSGNTIYF
-,TRBV2,TRBJ1-5,-,TGTGCCAGCACCGTCGGGTATAATCAGCCCCAGCATTTT,CASTVGYNQPQHF
few,TRBV18,TRBJ1-2,-,TGTGCCAGCTCAACCCAGAGCTATGGCTACACCTTC,CASSTQSYGYTF
-,TRBV28,TRBJ2-3,-,TGTGCCATCACTGGGGGAGGCCCACCCGGAGATACGCAGTATTTT,CAITGGGPPGDTQYF
-,TRBV6-2/TRBV6-3,TRBJ2-1,TRBD2,TGTGCCAGCAGTTACCCTAGCGGGTTCAATGAGCAGTTCTTC,CASSYPSGFNEQFF
-,TRBV9,TRBJ1-4,-,TGTGCCAGCAGCCCGGAGGGAGGTGGTCAACTGTTTTTT,CASSPEGGGQLFF
-,TRBV4-1,TRBJ2-5,TRBD1,TGCGCCAGCAGCCTCGGGACAGGGCTGGAGACCCAGTACTTC,CASSLGTGLETQYF
-,TRBV5-6,TRBJ1-4,TRBD1,TGTGCCAGCAGCCCGGTGACAGGGGTTGGGGAAAAACTGTTTTTT,CASSPVTGVGEKLFF
-,TRBV27,TRBJ2-2,TRBD1,TGTGCCAGCAGTTTAAGGACAGGCATCCCCGGGGAGCTGTTTTTT,CASSLRTGIPGELFF
-,TRBV4-2,TRBJ2-7,-,TGTGCCAGCAGCCAGTCGGCGGGCGCCTACGAGCAGTACTTC,CASSQSAGAYEQYF
-,TRBV28,TRBJ1-4,TRBD1,TGTGCCAGCAGTTCGGGACAGGGAACTAATGAAAAACTGTTTTTT,CASSSGQGTNEKLFF
-,TRBV7-6,TRBJ1-5,-,TGTGCCAGCAGCTTAGGTCCGGGATTACAGCCCCAGCATTTT,CASSLGPGLQPQHF
few,TRBV3-1/TRBV3-2,TRBJ1-2,-,TGTGCCAGCAGCCAAGATAGATCGACGGGTCCTAGAGGTGGCTACACCTTC,CASSQDRSTGPRGGYTF
-,TRBV18,TRBJ1-2,TRBD1,TGTGCCAGCTCAGTGGCGGGGACAGGGGATGGCTACACCTTC,CASSVAGTGDGYTF
-,TRBV7-6,TRBJ2-7,TRBD1,TGTGCCAGCAGCTCAACCGGGACAGGGACCTACGAGCAGTACTTC,CASSSTGTGTYEQYF
few,TRBV5-4,TRBJ2-1,TRBD2,TGTGCCAGCAGCGACCCCGGAGGGCGCGGGAGAGGTGAGCAGTTCTTC,CASSDPGGRGRGEQFF
few,TRBV5-1,TRBJ2-5,-,TGCGCCAGCAGCTTGGTGGGGGACCAAGAGACCCAGTACTTC,CASSLVGDQETQYF
once,TRBV5-6,TRBJ2-1,-,TGTGCCAGCCGCCCAGGAGCATCCGGGGGCAATGAGCAGTTCTTC,CASRPGASGGNEQFF
-,TRBV5-8,TRBJ1-6,TRBD1,TGTGCCAGCAGCCAAATACGGGACAGGGGTTCACCCCTCCACTTT,CASSQIRDRGSPLHF
once,TRBV5-6,TRBJ2-3,TRBD2,TGTGCCAGCAGCTTGGGTCAGGGACTAGCGGGAGAGGTAGATACGCAGTATTTT,CASSLGQGLAGEVDTQYF
-,TRBV5-1,TRBJ2-3,TRBD2,TGCGCCAGCAGCTTCCGACTAGCGGAGGTCACAGATACGCAGTATTTT,CASSFRLAEVTDTQYF
-,TRBV7-2,TRBJ1-2,-,TGTGCCAGCAGCTTCCAGGGGTTGGAGAGCTATGGCTACACCTTC,CASSFQGLESYGYTF
-,TRBV5-1,TRBJ1-2,-,TGCGCCAGCAGCCCAGACCACTATGGCTACACCTTC,CASSPDHYGYTF
-,TRBV7-8,TRBJ2-5,-,TGTGCCAGCAGCTTAGAGGGATTGGAGACCCAGTACTTC,CASSLEGLETQYF
-,TRBV19,TRBJ1-4,-,TGTGCCAGTAGTTTCGGACACCTACTGTTTTTT,CASSFGHLLFF